Below, 22 T cell receptor beta chains from the same sample are listed, as sequenced in a study of response to subunit inactivated influenza vaccine. One entry per CDR3 protein, called by TCRdb with MiXCR from the RT-PCR reads. The sample records 150,000 to 200,000 distinct CDR3 sequences, about 9% being singletons. This specimen consisted of non-naive T cells sorted from PBMCs, obtained on the day of vaccination. These receptors all stem from a man in his fifties who received an inactivated influenza vaccine.

CDR3 sequence reads: CSARGRTGANVLTF. CDR3 sequence (DNA): TGCAGTGCTAGAGGCAGGACTGGGGCCAACGTCCTGACTTTC. V and J are TRBV20-1 and TRBJ2-6; D gene uncertain. V was cut by 1 base and J by 2 bases, with 6 bases left in between. CDR1 and CDR2 from the germline V gene are DFQATT and SNEGSKA (reference sequence). The CDR3 runs to 14 residues.

This clonotype showed up just a few times. CDR3 amino acids: CASSYAGTGSDTQYF. CDR3 nucleotides: TGTGCCAGCAGTTATGCGGGGACAGGGTCAGATACGCAGTATTTT. The chain is built from TRBV6-5 and TRBJ2-3, with 9 bases that match TRBD1. The trim removed 3 bases at V and 4 bases at J, leaving 5 bases unmatched. This CDR3 is built from 15 residues. Germline V gene lookup returns CDR1 MNHEY and CDR2 SVGAGI.

Many counts were recorded for this clonotype. The genes are TRBV20-1 and TRBJ2-1, with D perhaps given as TRBD1 or TRBD2 (5 bases each). CDR3 length: 15 residues. V was cut by 0 bases and J by 6 bases, with 15 bases left in between. CDR1 is DFQATT, CDR2 SNEGSKA, per germline (reference sequence). The CDR3 here is CSARDRGVSGNEQFF. CDR3 in DNA: TGCAGTGCTAGAGATCGGGGCGTATCGGGCAATGAGCAGTTCTTC.

The rearrangement uses TRBV20-1 and TRBJ1-4; a possible D gene is TRBD1 (5 bases). Per germline, CDR1 DFQATT and CDR2 SNEGSKA (reference sequence). V was trimmed by 0 bases and J by 6 bases, leaving 11 bases between them. The CDR3 extends over 14 amino acids. DNA for the CDR3: TGCAGTGCTAGAGAGGGGGGGTTAGATGAAAAACTGTTTTTT. Protein product: CSAREGGLDEKLFF.

This clonotype was seen a few times. CDR3 nucleotide sequence: TGTGCCAGCAGGCGACAGAAGTATGGCTACACCTTC. Translation gives CASRRQKYGYTF. The rearrangement uses TRBV28 and TRBJ1-2; TRBD1 might be the D (5 bases). Germline CDR1 and CDR2: MDHEN and SYDVKM. V lost 6 bases and J lost 5, with 10 bases in between. The CDR3 is 12 amino acids.

The CDR3 loop reads CSARDIKEQYF. CDR3 nucleotide sequence: TGCAGTGCTAGAGATATTAAAGAGCAGTACTTC. V usage is TRBV20-1 and J usage is TRBJ2-7; no clear D. V was trimmed by 0 bases and J by 7 bases, leaving 7 bases between them. Germline V lookup: CDR1 DFQATT, CDR2 SNEGSKA (reference sequence). The CDR3 runs to 11 residues.

This clonotype occurred a few times. The CDR3 DNA reads as TGTGCCAGCAGTCGGGGAGGGGGTGAGACCCAGTACTTC. It is translated as CASSRGGGETQYF. V gene TRBV5-6 combines with J gene TRBJ2-5, with D possibly TRBD2 on 7 matching bases. Per germline, CDR1 SGHDT and CDR2 YYEEEE. Trimming removed 5 bases at V and 5 bases at J, with 13 bases between. The CDR3 is made up of 13 amino acids.

This clonotype was detected a few times. V is TRBV5-6 and J is TRBJ2-5; no firm D call. Per germline, CDR1 SGHDT and CDR2 YYEEEE. Trimming cost V 7 bases and J 3 bases, with 13 bases left between them. CDR3 size: 13 residues. Here the CDR3 reads CASARSMEETQYF. CDR3 nucleotide sequence: TGTGCCAGCGCAAGAAGTATGGAAGAGACCCAGTACTTC.

This clonotype was found a few times. V gene TRBV28 combines with J gene TRBJ2-7; D remains unclear. The CDR3 has 13 residues. Between the trimmed V and J ends, which lost 5 bases and 0 bases, there was a span of 8 bases. Per germline, CDR1 MDHEN and CDR2 SYDVKM. In DNA form, the CDR3 reads TGTGCCAGCAGTATAACTCCCTCCTACGAGCAGTACTTC. The encoded protein is CASSITPSYEQYF.

This chain joins TRBV9 and TRBJ2-5, with TRBD2 matching 7 bases. Germline CDR1 and CDR2: SGDLS and YYNGEE. The CDR3 is made up of 16 amino acids. V trimming: 2 bases; J trimming: 5 bases; junction bases outside the gene matches: 12. For the CDR3, the DNA is TGTGCCAGCAGCGTCCGCGGGGGTAGGAGTGGGGAGACCCAGTACTTC. Translation gives CASSVRGGRSGETQYF.

This clonotype was counted between two and nine times. V and J are TRBV20-1 and TRBJ2-1; 9 bases match TRBD1. After removal of 4 bases from V and 6 bases from J, the junction contained 7 bases not matched to a gene. CDR1 is DFQATT, CDR2 SNEGSKA, per germline (reference sequence). This CDR3 spans 14 amino acids. The CDR3 loop is CSANRDRAGNEQFF. The CDR3 nucleotides read TGCAGTGCTAACCGGGACAGGGCTGGCAATGAGCAGTTCTTC.

This clonotype was observed many times. The chain carries TRBV12-3 or TRBV12-4 and TRBJ1-3, with D maybe TRBD1 (5 bases). This CDR3 spans 15 amino acids. Trimming took off 6 bases at V and 0 bases at J, with 12 bases between the two ends. CDR3 in DNA: TGTGCCAGCAGCACCTCAAGGGGCTCTGGAAACACCATATATTTT. Its protein is CASSTSRGSGNTIYF.

The rearrangement links TRBV2 to TRBJ1-1, with 7 bases matching TRBD1. The V gene end was trimmed by 7 bases and the J gene end by 5 bases; junction bases not matched to a gene: 7. CDR3 length equals 13 residues. The germline V gene has CDR1 SNHLY and CDR2 FYNNEI. The CDR3 is CASNGQARTEAFF. For the CDR3, the DNA is TGTGCCAGCAATGGACAGGCGAGAACTGAAGCTTTCTTT.

This clonotype was recorded at least ten times. The chain uses TRBV6-2 or TRBV6-3 and TRBJ1-3; D gene unclear. CDR1 MNHEY and CDR2 SVGEGT come from the germline V gene. With 7 bases removed from V and 0 bases from J, the gap between germline ends came to 13 bases. CDR3 length: 15 amino acids. This CDR3 reads CASNEDSHSGNTIYF. The CDR3 region has the DNA TGTGCCAGCAACGAGGACTCACACTCTGGAAACACCATATATTTT.

This chain joins TRBV7-2 and TRBJ2-3; 9 bases are shared with TRBD2. With V trimmed by 2 bases and J by 10 bases, 10 bases remained unmatched. This CDR3 is 15 amino acids long. Looked up from germline, CDR1 is SGHTA and CDR2 is FQGNSA. CDR3 loop: CASSLPVLAGTPQYF. The CDR3 DNA reads TGTGCCAGCAGCTTACCCGTTCTAGCGGGAACACCGCAGTATTTT.

This clonotype occurred many times. This chain's CDR3 is CASSHRVSYEQYF. The CDR3 DNA reads TGTGCCAGCAGCCACAGGGTCTCCTACGAGCAGTACTTC. The V call is TRBV5-6, the J call TRBJ2-7; tentatively, D is TRBD1 (6 bases). Germline V CDR1 and CDR2: SGHDT, YYEEEE. CDR3 length: 13 amino acids. The V gene lost 4 bases and the J gene lost 0 bases, with 8 bases spanning the gap. Filled out from reference TRBV5-6 and TRBJ2-7, the complete variable domain reads DAGVTQSPTHLIKTRGQQVTLRCSPKSGHDTVSWYQQALGQGPQFIFQYYEEEERQRGNFPDRFSGHQFPNYSSELNVNALLLGDSALYLCASSHRVSYEQYFGPGTRLTVT.

There are many counts of this clonotype. This chain links TRBV5-1 with TRBJ2-7; tentative D call: TRBD2 (5 bases). CDR1 is SGHRS, CDR2 YFSETQ, per germline. This CDR3 is built from 15 residues. The V end was cut by 4 bases, the J end by 3 bases, with 17 bases between. CDR3 coding DNA: TGCGCCAGCAGCCCGGACGGAGGCCAAATCTACGAGCAGTACTTC. It yields the protein CASSPDGGQIYEQYF.

This clonotype came up many times. The chain employs TRBV5-1 and TRBJ2-3; D may match TRBD1 or TRBD2 (5 bases each). This CDR3 comprises 14 residues. V was trimmed by 4 bases and J by 2 bases, leaving 11 bases between them. From germline, CDR1 is SGHRS and CDR2 YFSETQ. CDR3 nucleotides: TGCGCCAGCAGCCGGGACCAGCCCACAGATACGCAGTATTTT. As protein: CASSRDQPTDTQYF. Variable domain in full (rest from reference TRBV5-1 and TRBJ2-3): KAGVTQTPRYLIKTRGQQVTLSCSPISGHRSVSWYQQTPGQGLQFLFEYFSETQRNKGNFPGRFSGRQFSNSRSEMNVSTLELGDSALYLCASSRDQPTDTQYFGPGTRLTVL.

The chain uses TRBV4-3 and TRBJ2-7; D unresolved. This CDR3 contains 13 residues. Germline loops: CDR1 LGHNA, CDR2 YSLEER. The ends were cut back, 0 bases at V and 7 bases at J, with 10 bases in the middle. The CDR3 loop is CASSQDTREEQYF. CDR3 nucleotide sequence: TGCGCCAGCAGCCAAGATACCCGAGAGGAGCAGTACTTC.

The chain is built from TRBV7-2 and TRBJ2-5; TRBD1 agrees at 10 bases. Germline loops: CDR1 SGHTA, CDR2 FQGNSA. This CDR3 region has 15 residues. Losses at the gene ends were 7 bases for V and 7 bases for J; bases not matched to a gene: 12. For the CDR3, the DNA is TGTGCCAGCAAAATGACAGGGGGCAGCGGTGCGACCCAGTACTTC. It yields the protein CASKMTGGSGATQYF.

J is TRBJ1-2 and V is TRBV14, with TRBD1 matching 8 bases. V gave up 4 bases and J gave up 7 bases; unmatched junction bases: 8. CDR1 is SGHDN, CDR2 FVKESK, per germline. The CDR3 has 14 amino acids. The CDR3 protein is CASSPWTGLSGYTF. In nucleotides, the CDR3 is TGTGCCAGCAGCCCCTGGACAGGGTTGAGTGGCTACACCTTC.

This clonotype was observed many times. J is TRBJ2-5 and V is TRBV20-1; D is perhaps TRBD2 (6 bases). CDR1 is DFQATT and CDR2 is SNEGSKA in the germline V gene (reference sequence). CDR3 length: 15 amino acids. The V and J ends lost 2 bases and 5 bases respectively, with 18 bases between them. The CDR3: CSARRWTISLETQYF. Written as DNA, the CDR3 is TGCAGTGCTAGACGATGGACTATCTCTCTGGAGACCCAGTACTTC.